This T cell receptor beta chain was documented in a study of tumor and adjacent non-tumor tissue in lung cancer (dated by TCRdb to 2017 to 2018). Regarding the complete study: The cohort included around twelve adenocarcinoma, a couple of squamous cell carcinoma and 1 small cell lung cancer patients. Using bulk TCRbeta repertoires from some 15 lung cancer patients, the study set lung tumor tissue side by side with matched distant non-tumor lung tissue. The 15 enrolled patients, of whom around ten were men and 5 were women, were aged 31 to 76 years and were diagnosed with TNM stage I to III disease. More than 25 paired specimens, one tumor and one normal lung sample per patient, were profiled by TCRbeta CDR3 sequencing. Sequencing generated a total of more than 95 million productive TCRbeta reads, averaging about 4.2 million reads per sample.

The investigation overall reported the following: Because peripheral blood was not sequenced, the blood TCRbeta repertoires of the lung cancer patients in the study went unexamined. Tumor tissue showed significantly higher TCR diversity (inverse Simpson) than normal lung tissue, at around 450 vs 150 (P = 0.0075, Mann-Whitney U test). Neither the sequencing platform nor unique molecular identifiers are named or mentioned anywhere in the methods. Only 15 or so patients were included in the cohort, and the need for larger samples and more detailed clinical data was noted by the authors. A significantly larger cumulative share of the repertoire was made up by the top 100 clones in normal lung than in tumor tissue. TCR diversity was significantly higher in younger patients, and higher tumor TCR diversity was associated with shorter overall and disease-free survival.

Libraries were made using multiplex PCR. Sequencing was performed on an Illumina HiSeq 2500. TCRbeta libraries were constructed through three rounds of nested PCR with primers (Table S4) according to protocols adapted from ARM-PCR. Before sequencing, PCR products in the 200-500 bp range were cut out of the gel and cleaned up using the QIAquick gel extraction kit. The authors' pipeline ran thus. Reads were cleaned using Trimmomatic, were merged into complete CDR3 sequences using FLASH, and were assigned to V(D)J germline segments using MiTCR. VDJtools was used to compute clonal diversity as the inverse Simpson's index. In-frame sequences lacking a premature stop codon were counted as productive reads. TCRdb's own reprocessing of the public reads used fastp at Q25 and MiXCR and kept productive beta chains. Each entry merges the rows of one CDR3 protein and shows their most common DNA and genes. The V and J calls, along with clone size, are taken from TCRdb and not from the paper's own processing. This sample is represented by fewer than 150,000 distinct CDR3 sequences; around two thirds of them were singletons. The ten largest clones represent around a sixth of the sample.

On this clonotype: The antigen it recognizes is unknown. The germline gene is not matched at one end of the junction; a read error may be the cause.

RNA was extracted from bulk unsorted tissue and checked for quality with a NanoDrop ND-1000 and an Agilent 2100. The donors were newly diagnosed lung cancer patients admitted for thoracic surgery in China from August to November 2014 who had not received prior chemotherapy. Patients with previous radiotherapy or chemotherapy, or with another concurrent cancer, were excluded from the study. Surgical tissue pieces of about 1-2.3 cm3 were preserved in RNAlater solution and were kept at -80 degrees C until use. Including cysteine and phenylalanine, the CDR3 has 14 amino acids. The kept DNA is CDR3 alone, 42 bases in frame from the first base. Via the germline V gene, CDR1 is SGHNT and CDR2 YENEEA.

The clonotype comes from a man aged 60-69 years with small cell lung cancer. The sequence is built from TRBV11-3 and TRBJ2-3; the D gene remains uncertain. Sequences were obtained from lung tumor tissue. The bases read TGTACCAGCAGCTTACTGGTAAACATAGATACGCAGTATTTT. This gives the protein CTSSLLVNIDTQYF.